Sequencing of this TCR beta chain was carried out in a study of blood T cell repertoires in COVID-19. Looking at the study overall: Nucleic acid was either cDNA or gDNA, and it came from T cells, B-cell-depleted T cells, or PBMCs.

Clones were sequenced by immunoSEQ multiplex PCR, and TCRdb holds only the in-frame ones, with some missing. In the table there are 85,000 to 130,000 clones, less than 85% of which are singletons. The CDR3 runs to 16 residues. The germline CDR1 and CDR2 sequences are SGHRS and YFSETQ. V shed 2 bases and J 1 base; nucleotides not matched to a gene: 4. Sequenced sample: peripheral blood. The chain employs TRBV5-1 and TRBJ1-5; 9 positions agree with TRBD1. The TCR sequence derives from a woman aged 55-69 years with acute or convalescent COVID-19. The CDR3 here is CASSLTGGRSNQPQHF. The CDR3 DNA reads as TGCGCCAGCAGCTTAACAGGGGGCCGAAGCAATCAGCCCCAGCATTTT. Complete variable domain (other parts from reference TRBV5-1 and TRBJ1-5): KAGVTQTPRYLIKTRGQQVTLSCSPISGHRSVSWYQQTPGQGLQFLFEYFSETQRNKGNFPGRFSGRQFSNSRSEMNVSTLELGDSALYLCASSLTGGRSNQPQHFGDGTRLSIL.